This T cell receptor beta chain originates from a study of OX40 agonist ivuxolimab in advanced cancers. Whole-study context: The study treated patients with ivuxolimab, an agonistic anti-OX40 (CD134) antibody. It was permissible to have had prior anti-PD-1, anti-PD-L1 or anti-CTLA-4 therapy, and under 45% had some. Overall study findings and caveats: Also present in some nonresponders was a low level of normalized T-cell clonal expansion.

Using immunoSEQ multiplex PCR, the repertoire was profiled, and TCRdb retains in-frame clones only, with some absent. The sample lists tens of thousands of clones; about 86% were seen once. About this clone: As yet, its antigen is unknown.

The clonotype comes from an adult with an advanced solid tumor such as melanoma, head and neck, liver or kidney cancer. The sample here was CD4+ or CD8+ T cells sorted from blood, taken in a trial of the OX40 agonist ivuxolimab.

The CDR3 DNA follows: TGTGCCAGCAGCTTCTCTGGGGGACCGAATTCACCCCTCCACTTT. It encodes CASSFSGGPNSPLHF. The V call is TRBV7-9, the J call TRBJ1-6; tentatively, D is TRBD1 (5 bases). This CDR3 contains 15 residues. The germline gives CDR1 SEHNR, CDR2 FQNEAQ (reference sequence). Deletions cut 3 bases from V and 7 bases from J, with 13 bases between. Combining the CDR3 with reference TRBV7-9 and TRBJ1-6 gives the whole variable domain DTGVSQNPRHKITKRGQNVTFRCDPISEHNRLYWYRQTLGQGPEFLTYFQNEAQLEKSRLLSDRFSAERPKGSFSTLEIQRTEQGDSAMYLCASSFSGGPNSPLHFGNGTRLTVT.